These T cell receptor beta chains were read from a single sample in a study of CD8+CD57+ T cells in acquired aplastic anemia. A single record per CDR3 protein comes from TCRdb applying MiXCR to the reads. There are approximately 380,000 distinct CDR3 sequences in the sample; 65% to 75% occur only once, and approximately 3.8% lies in the top ten. What was sequenced was sorted CD4+, CD8+, or CD8+CD57+ T cells (not recorded which) from PBMCs. The source of these receptors is a human donor in good health, serving as a control. Each CDR3 is given with its conserved first and last residue. The D gene is left open where the match is weak. Clone size is given for some rows only: seen once, a few or many times, or a class if the clone is expanded.

TRBV6-1,.,few,TRBJ1-5,TGTGCCAGCAGCGGGACTGGAAATAGCAATCAGCCCCAGCATTTT,CASSGTGNSNQPQHF
TRBV12-3/TRBV12-4,.,few,TRBJ1-3,TGTGCCAGCAGTTTCAGCGGACAGAGCACCATATATTTT,CASSFSGQSTIYF
TRBV12-3/TRBV12-4,TRBD1,.,TRBJ2-7,TGTGCCAGCAGTCGGACAGGGGCGATGGAGCAGTACTTC,CASSRTGAMEQYF
TRBV7-9,.,once,TRBJ1-6,TGTGCCAGCAACCCGGACAGTTCGTACGAGCAGTACTTCCCCCTCCACTTT,CASNPDSSYEQYFPLHF
TRBV2,.,.,TRBJ1-5,TGCGCCAGCAGCAGTTCTCTGGGGCACACCAAACATTTT,CASSSSLGHTKHF
TRBV10-3,TRBD2,.,TRBJ2-1,TGTGCCATCAGCCTCTCTTCTAGCGGGAAACAGGAAGAGCAGTTCTTC,CAISLSSSGKQEEQFF
TRBV7-9,TRBD2,.,TRBJ2-3,TGTGCCAGCAGCTTAGCAGCGGGAGCGGTTGCAGATACGCAGTATTTT,CASSLAAGAVADTQYF
TRBV10-3,.,.,TRBJ1-6,TGTGCCATCAGCGGCAGCCCCAATTCACCCCTCCACTTT,CAISGSPNSPLHF
TRBV25-1,TRBD1,few,TRBJ2-6,TGTGCCAGCAGTGCAGCCGGGACAGTATACTCTGGGGCCAACGTCCTGACTTTC,CASSAAGTVYSGANVLTF
TRBV4-2,.,many,TRBJ1-5,TGTGCCAGCAGCCAAGATCTACTTCAGCCCCAGCATTTT,CASSQDLLQPQHF
TRBV5-1,.,once,TRBJ1-5,TGTGCCAGCAGTAGCCAGGGAGGGGATACGCCCCAGCATTTT,CASSSQGGDTPQHF
TRBV11-2,TRBD2,.,TRBJ2-7,TGTGCCAGCAGCTTAGGGAGCGGGGGCGGGAGCTACGAGCAGTACTTC,CASSLGSGGGSYEQYF
TRBV7-9,.,once,TRBJ2-5,TGTGCCAGCAGTTTCGAGGGAAGAGAGACCCAGTCCTTC,CASSFEGRETQSF
TRBV7-2,.,.,TRBJ2-5,TGTGCCAGCAGCTTAGCGGAGAGGGAGCTAGGGTGCTTC,CASSLAERELGCF
TRBV29-1,TRBD1,few,TRBJ1-2,TGCAGCGTTGGAACCCAGGGGACAGACTATGGCTACACCTTC,CSVGTQGTDYGYTF
TRBV2,.,.,TRBJ1-6,TGTGCCAGCAGTGCGAACCTCCAATCACCCCTCCACTTT,CASSANLQSPLHF
TRBV29-1,.,.,TRBJ2-4,TGCAGCGATTGGCTGACACTGGCCAAAAACATTCAGTACTTC,CSDWLTLAKNIQYF
TRBV7-2,.,.,TRBJ1-5,TGTGCCAGCAGCTTCCGCGGGTCGCGACCCCAGCACCATCATTTT,CASSFRGSRPQHHHF
TRBV15,.,.,TRBJ2-5,TGTGCCACCAGCACCGGCAGGGGTTGGCCAGAGACCCAGTACTTC,CATSTGRGWPETQYF
TRBV20-1,.,.,TRBJ1-2,TGCAGCGTTGAAGAGGTATGGGCATACTATGGCTACACCTTC,CSVEEVWAYYGYTF
TRBV7-6,TRBD2,.,TRBJ2-1,TGTGCCAGCAGCAGGACTAGCGGAACCAATGCGCAGTTCTTC,CASSRTSGTNAQFF
TRBV11-2,.,.,TRBJ2-5,TGTACCAGCAGCTTAGGGGCCATCCAAGAGACCCAGTACTTC,CTSSLGAIQETQYF
TRBV7-3,.,.,TRBJ1-3,TGTGCCAGCAGCTTGGTACAGGGTATCTCTGGAAACACCATATATTTT,CASSLVQGISGNTIYF
TRBV7-9,.,many,TRBJ1-4,TGTGCCAGCAGCTTACGCAGGCAGTCTAATGAAAAACTGTTTTTT,CASSLRRQSNEKLFF